One and the same sample provided the 31 T cell receptor beta chains below, sequenced in a study of T cell responses to AZD1222 COVID-19 vaccine. Here immunoSEQ multiplex PCR was the method, and the copy in TCRdb shows in-frame clones only, minus some. Here the sample spans approximately 130,000 clones, 93% being singletons. Sample: peripheral blood, taken on day 0 of AZD1222 vaccination. The receptors stem from an adult in good health.

This clone was found once. This chain uses TRBV7-2 with TRBJ2-3; 12 positions match TRBD2. CDR3 size: 16 residues. Unmatched junction bases numbered 9, after V lost 4 bases and J lost 7 bases. CDR1 is SGHTA, CDR2 FQGNSA, per germline. CDR3 loop: CASSSLPGLAGHTQYF. The DNA of the CDR3 is TGTGCCAGCAGCTCACTCCCCGGACTAGCGGGACATACGCAGTATTTT.

The DNA of the CDR3 is TGCAGCGTCTGTCCTTCGCGACACAATGAGCAGTTCTTC. Protein: CSVCPSRHNEQFF. This sequence joins TRBV29-1 and TRBJ2-1; D is ambiguous. This CDR3 region has 13 residues. Germline assignment: CDR1 SQVTM and CDR2 ANQGSEA. V shed 6 bases and J shed 5 bases, with 14 bases lying between them.

V is TRBV7-2 and J is TRBJ2-5, with D uncertain. CDR1 and CDR2 (germline): SGHTA, FQGNSA. V was cut by 5 bases and J by 4 bases, with 8 bases left in between. This CDR3 is 12 amino acids long. Written as DNA, the CDR3 is TGTGCCAGCAGCACGGTAGGAGAGACCCAGTACTTC. This gives the protein CASSTVGETQYF.

The chain is built from TRBV7-9 and TRBJ2-3; D gene ambiguous. Germline V CDR1 and CDR2: SEHNR, FQNEAQ (reference sequence). The CDR3 loop spans 15 amino acids. The V and J ends lost 0 bases and 0 bases respectively, with 7 bases between them. CDR3 sequence: CASSLAPISTDTQYF. In nucleotides, the CDR3 is TGTGCCAGCAGCTTAGCTCCTATTAGCACAGATACGCAGTATTTT.

This clone came up a few times. The rearrangement joins TRBV11-2 to TRBJ2-2; D tentatively fits TRBD1 or TRBD2 (5 bases each). V was trimmed by 5 bases and J by 0 bases, leaving 16 bases between them. Germline assignment: CDR1 SGHAT and CDR2 FQNNGV. The CDR3 has 17 residues. DNA for the CDR3: TGTGCCAGCAGCCCGACATGGGGGAGCGCGAACACCGGGGAGCTGTTTTTT. Encoded protein: CASSPTWGSANTGELFF.

The rearrangement links TRBV11-3 to TRBJ2-5; no reliable D call. CDR3 size: 13 residues. Between the trimmed V and J ends, which lost 5 bases and 8 bases, there was a span of 15 bases. Germline CDR1 SGHNT, CDR2 YENEEA. In nucleotides, the CDR3 is TGTGCCAGCAGCCCTTCAGAAGACACTACCCAGTACTTC. This gives the protein CASSPSEDTTQYF.

This chain links TRBV6-1 with TRBJ2-5, with 7 bases aligning to TRBD2. V gave up 3 bases and J gave up 2 bases; unmatched junction bases: 6. The CDR3 covers 15 residues. In germline, CDR1 is MNHNS, CDR2 SASEGT. The CDR3 nucleotides read TGTGCCAGCAGTGACCCGGGAGGCCCACAAGAGACCCAGTACTTC. Translation gives CASSDPGGPQETQYF.

The CDR3 nucleotides are TGTGCCAGCACCTTGGGACCCTATAGTGGTGGCTACACCTTC. It specifies CASTLGPYSGGYTF. This chain links TRBV28 with TRBJ1-2; a weak D match, TRBD1 (5 bases). V shed 7 bases and J shed 7 bases, with 19 bases lying between them. This CDR3 region has 14 residues. Germline V gene lookup returns CDR1 MDHEN and CDR2 SYDVKM.

In this sample, this clone turned up once. For the CDR3, the DNA is TGTGCCAGTAGTACCCAGACAGGAGCGAAAAACATTCAGTACTTC. Protein: CASSTQTGAKNIQYF. The J gene is TRBJ2-4, the V gene TRBV19; D is perhaps TRBD1 (6 bases). CDR1 and CDR2 (germline): LNHDA, SQIVND (reference sequence). V dropped 4 bases and J dropped 4 bases, with 14 bases sitting between them. There are 15 residues in the CDR3.

The V and J genes are TRBV18 and TRBJ1-1; tentative D call: TRBD1 (5 bases). The CDR3 has 16 amino acids. Germline V gene lookup returns CDR1 KGHSH and CDR2 LQKENI. V was trimmed by 1 base and J by 4 bases, leaving 16 bases between them. The chain's CDR3 is CASSPLSSGLGTEAFF. The CDR3 DNA sequence: TGTGCCAGCTCACCACTCTCTTCAGGGCTGGGCACTGAAGCTTTCTTT.

The J gene is TRBJ1-1, the V gene TRBV7-2; D ambiguous. With 5 bases removed from V and 4 bases from J, the gap between germline ends came to 11 bases. CDR1 is SGHTA, CDR2 FQGNSA, per germline. This CDR3 has 13 residues. CDR3 nucleotide sequence: TGTGCCAGCAGCCTCACCCCTGGCACTGAAGCTTTCTTT. As protein: CASSLTPGTEAFF.

The V call is TRBV3-1 (or the pseudogene TRBV3-2), the J call TRBJ2-1, with D maybe TRBD2 (6 bases). The V gene's germline CDR1 is LGHDT and CDR2 YNNKEL (reference sequence). The V and J ends lost 3 bases and 9 bases respectively, with 9 bases between them. The CDR3 loop spans 12 amino acids. Here the CDR3 reads CASSHISGEQFF. The CDR3 region has the DNA TGTGCCAGCAGCCATATTAGCGGTGAGCAGTTCTTC.

The rearrangement links TRBV25-1 to TRBJ1-4; a possible D gene is TRBD1 (6 bases). Per germline, CDR1 MGHDK and CDR2 SYGVNS. V was pared by 2 bases and J by 0 bases, with 16 bases between. The CDR3 sequence is 18 residues long. CDR3 bases: TGTGCCAGCAGTGAAACAGGGCAATCTTTTGCAACTAATGAAAAACTGTTTTTT. Its protein is CASSETGQSFATNEKLFF.

The chain joins TRBV5-5 to TRBJ1-2; weak D call: TRBD1 (6 bases). From germline, CDR1 is SGHKS and CDR2 YYEKEE (reference sequence). The CDR3 runs to 16 residues. V lost 0 bases and J lost 7, with 19 bases in between. The CDR3 DNA reads TGTGCCAGCAGCTTGGCAGGGGCGAGCCACCGAGGTGGCTACACCTTC. This encodes CASSLAGASHRGGYTF.

This rearrangement joins TRBV15 to TRBJ1-5; D is ambiguous. The CDR3 runs to 15 residues. Germline CDR1 and CDR2: LNHNV and YYDKDF (reference sequence). Trimming took 2 bases from V and 1 from J, leaving 9 bases between them. Here the CDR3 reads CATSRTDWSNQPQHF. The CDR3 coding sequence is TGTGCCACCAGCAGAACAGATTGGAGCAATCAGCCCCAGCATTTT. The variable domain in full, with the rest retrieved from reference TRBV15 and TRBJ1-5, is DAMVIQNPRYQVTQFGKPVTLSCSQTLNHNVMYWYQQKSSQAPKLLFHYYDKDFNNEADTPDNFQSRRPNTSFCFLDIRSPGLGDTAMYLCATSRTDWSNQPQHFGDGTRLSIL.

V and J are TRBV27 and TRBJ2-3; D is undetermined. The V gene lost 4 bases and the J gene lost 0 bases, with 8 bases spanning the gap. The CDR3 has 14 residues. The germline V gene has CDR1 MNHEY and CDR2 SMNVEV (reference sequence). The CDR3 is CASSWVGSTDTQYF. CDR3 sequence (DNA): TGTGCCAGCAGTTGGGTGGGTAGCACAGATACGCAGTATTTT.

CDR3 DNA sequence: TGTGCCAGCAGCCCCAGACTCAACTCCTACGAGCAGTACTTC. It yields the protein CASSPRLNSYEQYF. The chain combines TRBV7-2 with TRBJ2-7; unclear D gene. CDR3 length equals 14 residues. Deletions cut 5 bases from V and 0 bases from J, with 11 bases between. CDR1 SGHTA and CDR2 FQGNSA come from the germline V gene. Complete variable domain (other parts from reference TRBV7-2 and TRBJ2-7): GAGVSQSPSNKVTEKGKDVELRCDPISGHTALYWYRQSLGQGLEFLIYFQGNSAPDKSGLPSDRFSAERTGGSVSTLTIQRTQQEDSAVYLCASSPRLNSYEQYFGPGTRLTVT.

The chain has TRBV29-1 and TRBJ2-5, with 8 positions matching TRBD1. Germline CDR1 and CDR2: SQVTM and ANQGSEA. The CDR3 is 13 amino acids. J lost 1 base, V lost 7 bases, and 5 bases had no gene match. CDR3 amino acids: CSGRDRLQETQYF. DNA for the CDR3: TGCAGCGGCCGGGACAGGCTCCAAGAGACCCAGTACTTC.

The V call is TRBV5-4, the J call TRBJ1-3; 9 bases line up with TRBD1. Germline trimming cut 5 bases from V and 7 bases from J; bases unmatched to any gene: 4. This CDR3 contains 13 residues. Germline values: CDR1 SGHNT, CDR2 YYREEE (reference sequence). For the CDR3, the DNA is TGTGCCAGCAGGGGGACAGGGTCGAACACCATATATTTT. It translates to CASRGTGSNTIYF.

The rearrangement uses TRBV19 and TRBJ2-1, with D perhaps assigned TRBD1 or TRBD2 (5 bases each). Between the trimmed V and J ends, which lost 3 bases and 7 bases, there was a span of 16 bases. Germline V lookup: CDR1 LNHDA, CDR2 SQIVND (reference sequence). The CDR3 is 15 amino acids. CDR3 residues: CASSITGTAWNEQFF. In DNA, the CDR3 is TGTGCCAGTAGTATCACCGGGACGGCGTGGAATGAGCAGTTCTTC.

The chain recombines TRBV4-2 with TRBJ1-1; no definite D call. The V end lost 0 bases, the J end lost 2 bases, and 13 bases lay between the germline ends. CDR1 is LGHNA and CDR2 is YNFKEQ in the germline V gene. The CDR3 covers 16 residues. DNA for the CDR3: TGTGCCAGCAGCCAAGATGGTGGGCCGCTAAACACTGAAGCTTTCTTT. The encoded protein is CASSQDGGPLNTEAFF.

V gene TRBV7-9 combines with J gene TRBJ1-1; 8 positions agree with TRBD1. CDR3 size: 16 residues. The ends lost 0 bases at V and 4 bases at J; junction bases unmatched: 7. Germline-derived CDR1 and CDR2 are SEHNR and FQNEAQ (reference sequence). CDR3 sequence: CASSLAGAGGITEAFF. CDR3 coding DNA: TGTGCCAGCAGCTTAGCGGGGGCAGGGGGCATCACTGAAGCTTTCTTT. Together with reference TRBV7-9 and TRBJ1-1, the CDR3 gives the full variable domain: DTGVSQNPRHKITKRGQNVTFRCDPISEHNRLYWYRQTLGQGPEFLTYFQNEAQLEKSRLLSDRFSAERPKGSFSTLEIQRTEQGDSAMYLCASSLAGAGGITEAFFGQGTRLTVV.

The sample holds one count of this clone. V usage is TRBV12-3 or TRBV12-4 and J usage is TRBJ2-7, with D possibly TRBD2 on 6 matching bases. This CDR3 region has 13 residues. V lost 7 bases to trimming and J lost 5 bases, with 15 bases between them. The CDR3 loop reads CASKPREDHEQYF. CDR3 DNA: TGTGCCAGCAAACCCAGGGAGGATCACGAGCAGTACTTC.

The gene calls are TRBV3-1 (or the pseudogene TRBV3-2) and TRBJ1-3; no reliable D call. Per the germline V gene, CDR1 is LGHDT and CDR2 is YNNKEL (reference sequence). The V end was cut by 7 bases, the J end by 0 bases, with 10 bases between. There are 14 residues in the CDR3. The CDR3 region is CASTPPGSGNTIYF. In DNA, the CDR3 is TGTGCCAGCACCCCCCCGGGCTCTGGAAACACCATATATTTT.

This chain joins TRBV4-3 and TRBJ2-5; no clear D. Germline CDR1 reads LGHNA; CDR2 reads YSLEER. The V and J ends lost 4 bases and 2 bases respectively, with 8 bases between them. This CDR3 spans 13 amino acids. The CDR3 sequence: CASSLGRQETQYF. CDR3 coding DNA: TGCGCCAGCAGCCTCGGCCGTCAAGAGACCCAGTACTTC.

The chain is built from TRBV5-6 and TRBJ1-5; D perhaps matches TRBD1 (5 bases). There are 16 residues in the CDR3. CDR1 is SGHDT and CDR2 is YYEEEE in the germline V gene. Trimming removed 3 bases at V and 0 bases at J, with 13 bases between. CDR3 coding DNA: TGTGCCAGCAGCTGGGGACGGGGAAGTAGCAATCAGCCCCAGCATTTT. This translates into CASSWGRGSSNQPQHF.

The V and J genes are TRBV3-1 (or the pseudogene TRBV3-2) and TRBJ1-5; no definite D call. V gave up 1 base and J gave up 7 bases, with 5 bases separating them. This CDR3 has 12 residues. CDR1 is LGHDT, CDR2 YNNKEL, per germline (reference sequence). This chain's CDR3 is CASSQVGQPQHF. The CDR3 DNA follows: TGTGCCAGCAGCCAAGTAGGCCAGCCCCAGCATTTT.

The gene calls are TRBV28 and TRBJ2-1, with 11 bases that match TRBD2. After removal of 5 bases from V and 8 bases from J, the junction contained 11 bases not matched to a gene. Germline assignment: CDR1 MDHEN and CDR2 SYDVKM. The CDR3 loop spans 16 amino acids. CDR3 nucleotides: TGTGCCAGCAGTACCCGTTTAGCGGGAGGGCAGGATGAGCAGTTCTTC. This gives the protein CASSTRLAGGQDEQFF.

The genes are TRBV15 and TRBJ1-6; no definite D call. The germline V and J ends were trimmed by 0 bases and 0 bases, with 3 bases remaining between them. The CDR3 extends over 15 amino acids. Germline CDR1 LNHNV, CDR2 YYDKDF (reference sequence). The CDR3: CATSRDPSYNSPLHF. In nucleotides, the CDR3 is TGTGCCACCAGCAGAGATCCCTCCTATAATTCACCCCTCCACTTT.

V and J are TRBV7-9 and TRBJ1-4; D unclear. Trimming removed 1 base from V and 7 bases from J, with 10 bases in between. This CDR3 region has 14 residues. Germline assignment: CDR1 SEHNR and CDR2 FQNEAQ (reference sequence). The CDR3 here is CASSLGSGVEKLFF. For the CDR3, the DNA is TGTGCCAGCAGCTTAGGATCGGGAGTTGAAAAACTGTTTTTT.

J is TRBJ2-1 and V is TRBV5-3, with D perhaps matching TRBD2 (6 bases). TRBV5-3 belongs to the ORF category, with a function that is uncertain. The CDR3 totals 14 residues. Trimming took 6 bases from V and 8 from J, leaving 18 bases between them. The CDR3 DNA sequence: TGTGCCAGAACCCTGGGGCGGGGTCTCTATGAGCAGTTCTTC. It specifies CARTLGRGLYEQFF.